A single sample is the source of the 9 T cell receptor beta chains below, sequenced in a study of tissue T cells after allogeneic stem cell transplantation (dated by TCRdb to between 2021 and 2022). The sample's time point, from its label and the paper: mouse harvest day 7 after allogeneic transplant. Mouse grafts combined 10^7 T-cell-depleted bone marrow cells with 10^6 splenic CD5+ T cells, given via tail vein injection. The library was prepared using the immunoSEQ multiplex PCR assay. TCRdb took this table from immuneACCESS and kept in-frame rearrangements with V and J called. Such tables lack part of the clones; where checked against another copy, unresolved V genes explain under half of the gap, and the rest is unexplained. A total of approximately 6,100 clones appear in this sample, around two fifths of them only once. More than 2% of the sample rests with the top ten. The sample was skin. All receptors derive from a female BALB/c mouse given C57BL/6 T cells with graft-versus-host disease after an allogeneic hematopoietic cell transplant.

A word on this clone: Gene and germline names: mouse. The read gets to within 1 residue of the CDR3 end, and the germline J gene fills in the rest. The rearrangement uses TRBV2 and TRBJ2-4, with 9 bases lining up with TRBD2. Germline V CDR1 and CDR2: LGHNA, YSYQKL. The CDR3 covers 14 residues. J gave up 1 base and V 4 bases, and 0 bases lay outside the gene matches. CDR3 protein: CASSLGGRQNTLYF. The covered CDR3 bases are TGTGCCAGCAGCCTGGGGGGGCGTCAAAACACCTTGTAC.

Concerning this clone itself: The genes and germline here are from mouse. The read comes to an end 1 residue before the CDR3 does, leaving the germline J gene to fill in the end. The chain has TRBV26 and TRBJ1-5, with TRBD1 matching over 9 bases. The CDR3 has 15 amino acids. Germline CDR1 reads KGHPV; CDR2 reads FQNQEV (reference sequence). V was pared by 4 bases and J by 6 bases, with 7 bases of the junction left unmatched. CDR3 DNA (partial): TGTGCCAGCAGTCCCCATACAGGGGGCAGCCAGGCTCCGCTT. The encoded protein is CASSPHTGGSQAPL. The entire CDR3 protein reads CASSPHTGGSQAPLF.

Turning to this clone: All gene names here are mouse names. The CDR3 end lies 1 residue beyond the end of the read and is filled in from the germline J gene. The V and J genes are TRBV13-3 and TRBJ1-6, with D unclear. TRBJ1-6 carries the ORF label, with uncertain function. Germline CDR1 and CDR2: NNHDY and SYVADS. V dropped 3 bases and J dropped 3 bases, with 7 bases sitting between them. CDR3 length: 14 residues. The CDR3 here is CASSAGNYNSPLYF. Partial CDR3 DNA: TGTGCCAGCAGTGCGGGCAACTATAATTCGCCCCTCTAC.

A remark on this clone: Mouse gene names and germline throughout. The read ends 1 residue shy of where the CDR3 ends; the end is completed using the germline J gene. This chain connects TRBV20 to TRBJ1-3, with TRBD1 matching 7 bases. The germline CDR1 and CDR2 sequences are GFQATS and STVNSAI. The CDR3 runs to 14 residues. V shed 3 bases, J shed 0 bases, and the junction held 2 bases outside the gene matches. The chain's CDR3 is CGARQGNSGNTLYF. CDR3 bases read: TGTGGTGCTAGACAGGGGAATTCTGGAAATACGCTCTAT.

In its sample, this clone ranks as medium-sized. All gene names here are mouse names. The read ends 1 residue shy of where the CDR3 ends; the end is completed using the germline J gene. This chain links TRBV26 with TRBJ2-5; TRBD1 or TRBD2 may be the D gene (5 bases each). The CDR3 spans 13 residues. Trimming pared 4 bases from V and 0 bases from J, leaving 5 bases between. CDR1 and CDR2 from the germline V gene are KGHPV and FQNQEV (reference sequence). Incomplete CDR3 DNA: TGTGCCAGCAGTCGGGGGAACCAAGACACCCAGTAC. Translating it yields CASSRGNQDTQY. The complete CDR3 reads CASSRGNQDTQYF.

This clone has only a few counts. Gene labels here are mouse ones. The sequenced CDR3 bases are TGTGCCAGCAGGGACAGGGGGCAGGGCGAAAGATTATTT. Its protein product is CASRDRGQGERLF. In full, the CDR3 is CASRDRGQGERLFF. This chain joins TRBV3 and TRBJ1-4, with 11 bases aligning to TRBD1. The read finishes 1 residue shy of the CDR3 end, and the germline J gene is used to complete it. From germline, CDR1 is SNHLY and CDR2 FYNGKV (reference sequence). V shed 6 bases and J 7 bases; nucleotides not matched to a gene: 4. The CDR3 has 14 amino acids.

To note about this clone: Here the gene names and germline are mouse. From the germline J gene comes the end of the CDR3, since the read stops 1 residue before it. The V and J genes are TRBV26 and TRBJ1-1, with a tentative D call TRBD1 (5 bases). V was shortened by 2 bases and J by 4 bases, with 8 bases between the two germline ends. This CDR3 region has 13 residues. The V gene's germline CDR1 is KGHPV and CDR2 FQNQEV (reference sequence). The CDR3 DNA, read in part, is TGTGCCAGCAGTCTGCGACAGAGCACAGAAGTCTTC. It translates to CASSLRQSTEVF. The entire CDR3 protein is CASSLRQSTEVFF.

To note about this clone: Here the gene names and germline are mouse. The sequence runs out 1 residue before the end of the CDR3; the remainder is reconstructed from the germline J gene. The V call is TRBV26, the J call TRBJ2-4, with 9 bases fitting TRBD1. There are 15 residues in the CDR3. Germline loops: CDR1 KGHPV, CDR2 FQNQEV (reference sequence). The trim removed 4 bases at V and 3 bases at J, leaving 5 bases unmatched. The part of the CDR3 DNA that was read is TGTGCCAGCAGTCCGGGACAGGGTGGACAAAACACCTTGTAC. Its protein product is CASSPGQGGQNTLY. The full CDR3 reads CASSPGQGGQNTLYF.

This clone was counted between two and nine times. Gene names and germline match the mouse. The CDR3 end falls 1 residue outside the read, so it is completed with the germline J gene. The chain uses TRBV13-1 and TRBJ2-4, with 11 bases that match TRBD2. Losses at the gene ends were 4 bases for V and 0 bases for J; bases not matched to a gene: 7. CDR3 size: 17 residues. Germline V lookup: CDR1 NSHNY, CDR2 SYGAGN. CDR3 bases read: TGTGCCAGCAGTCACTGGGGGGGCGCGGGTAGTCAAAACACCTTGTAC. Protein: CASSHWGGAGSQNTLY. The whole CDR3 protein reads CASSHWGGAGSQNTLYF.